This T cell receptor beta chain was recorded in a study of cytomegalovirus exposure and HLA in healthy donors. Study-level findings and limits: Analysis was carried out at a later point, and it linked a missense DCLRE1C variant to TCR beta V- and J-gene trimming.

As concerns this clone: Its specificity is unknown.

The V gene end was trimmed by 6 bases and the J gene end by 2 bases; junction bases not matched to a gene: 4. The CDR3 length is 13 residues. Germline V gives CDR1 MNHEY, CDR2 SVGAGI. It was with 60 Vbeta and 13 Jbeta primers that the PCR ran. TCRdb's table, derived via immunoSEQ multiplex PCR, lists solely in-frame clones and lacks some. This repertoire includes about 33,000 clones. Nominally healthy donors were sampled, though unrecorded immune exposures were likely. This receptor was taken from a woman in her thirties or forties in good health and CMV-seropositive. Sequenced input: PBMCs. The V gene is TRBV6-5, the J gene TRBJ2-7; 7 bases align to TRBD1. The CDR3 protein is CASRTGLPYEQYF. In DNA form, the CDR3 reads TGTGCCAGCAGGACAGGGCTGCCCTACGAGCAGTACTTC.